These 8 T cell receptor beta chains were sequenced from one sample in a study of blood T cell repertoires in COVID-19. Produced via immunoSEQ multiplex PCR; TCRdb's table is partial and in-frame only. The table shows under 300,000 clones, with about 87% occurring only once. The sequencing sample was made of peripheral blood. The receptor source for this set is a woman aged 70-85 years with active or convalescent COVID-19.

This clone appeared once. The chain is built from TRBV29-1 and TRBJ1-1; TRBD1 is a possible D gene (5 bases). This CDR3 has 13 amino acids. Trimming shortened V by 4 bases and J by 1 base, and 10 bases separated the two germline ends. Germline V CDR1 and CDR2: SQVTM, ANQGSEA. CDR3: CSVVGGANTEAFF. The CDR3 DNA is TGCAGCGTTGTCGGAGGGGCGAACACTGAAGCTTTCTTT.

V is TRBV5-4 and J is TRBJ1-2, with D maybe TRBD1 (6 bases). V lost 3 bases, J lost 1 base, and 13 bases lay in between. This CDR3 has 15 amino acids. Germline V gives CDR1 SGHNT, CDR2 YYREEE (reference sequence). For the CDR3, the DNA is TGTGCCAGCAGCTCGACCGGCAGGGGTAACTATGGCTACACCTTC. It codes for CASSSTGRGNYGYTF.

In the case of this clone: The sample holds other DNA sequences that translate to the same CDR3. The CDR3 here is CASSSQGNQPQHF. CDR3 in DNA: TGTGCCAGCAGCTCACAGGGGAATCAGCCCCAGCATTTT. V usage is TRBV7-2 and J usage is TRBJ1-5, with 7 bases that match TRBD1. V dropped 4 bases and J dropped 4; count of bases not matched to a gene: 1. The CDR3 sequence is 13 residues long. CDR1 is SGHTA, CDR2 FQGNSA, per germline.

This clone appeared once. The chain links TRBV5-1 to TRBJ2-7; TRBD1 is a possible D gene (6 bases). This CDR3 has 13 residues. Germline CDR1 SGHRS, CDR2 YFSETQ. Trimming left V 0 bases short and J 3 bases short, with 7 bases between. The DNA of the CDR3 is TGCGCCAGCAGCTTGGCACAGGGCTACGAGCAGTACTTC. Translated, it gives CASSLAQGYEQYF. Supplemented by reference TRBV5-1 and TRBJ2-7, the full variable domain reads KAGVTQTPRYLIKTRGQQVTLSCSPISGHRSVSWYQQTPGQGLQFLFEYFSETQRNKGNFPGRFSGRQFSNSRSEMNVSTLELGDSALYLCASSLAQGYEQYFGPGTRLTVT.

Regarding this clone: The sample holds other DNA sequences that translate to the same CDR3. V gene TRBV9 combines with J gene TRBJ2-7, with a tentative D call TRBD2 (7 bases). Between the trimmed V and J ends, which lost 0 bases and 0 bases, there was a span of 10 bases. CDR1 and CDR2 from the germline V gene are SGDLS and YYNGEE. This CDR3 region has 15 residues. The CDR3 DNA follows: TGTGCCAGCAGCGTAGAGGGGGGGAGCTCCTACGAGCAGTACTTC. Its translation: CASSVEGGSSYEQYF.

This chain joins TRBV6-5 and TRBJ2-7; the match to TRBD1 covers 7 bases. CDR3 length: 14 amino acids. Germline CDR1 and CDR2: MNHEY and SVGAGI. V dropped 6 bases and J dropped 5; count of bases not matched to a gene: 10. This CDR3 reads CASRSGTAVNEQYF. The CDR3 region has the DNA TGTGCCAGCAGGTCCGGGACAGCCGTCAACGAGCAGTACTTC.

This clone has a handful of counts. J is TRBJ1-2 and V is TRBV6-6; D gene uncertain. There are 11 residues in the CDR3. Trimming cost V 4 bases and J 13 bases, with 13 bases left between them. The germline V gene has CDR1 MNHNY and CDR2 SVGAGI (reference sequence). CDR3 in amino acids: CASSSSGGLTF. The CDR3 DNA reads TGTGCCAGCAGTTCCTCGGGAGGTCTCACCTTC.

V usage is TRBV4-3 and J usage is TRBJ2-5, with 11 bases fitting TRBD2. Losses at the gene ends were 1 base for V and 7 bases for J; bases not matched to a gene: 8. This CDR3 contains 16 residues. Germline-derived CDR1 and CDR2 are LGHNA and YSLEER. DNA of the CDR3: TGCGCCAGCAGCCAAGCCGGGACTAGCGGTAGCGGGACCCAGTACTTC. This encodes CASSQAGTSGSGTQYF.